This TCR beta chain was profiled in a study of OX40 agonist ivuxolimab in advanced cancers. Findings of the study overall: Partial responders receiving 0.1-3.0 mg/kg showed among the lowest clonal expansion.

Comments on this clone: Its antigen is unknown.

Sequenced by immunoSEQ multiplex PCR; TCRdb stores in-frame clones only, minus some. This sample has 12,000 or so clones, with around four fifths found just once. Trimming cost V 3 bases and J 4 bases, with 15 bases left between them. Per the germline V gene, CDR1 is SQVTM and CDR2 is ANQGSEA. This CDR3 has 14 amino acids. The sequencing used CD4+ or CD8+ T cells sorted from blood, collected in a trial of the OX40 agonist ivuxolimab. V is TRBV29-1 and J is TRBJ1-2, with D possibly matching TRBD1 (6 bases). The TCR was taken from an adult with an advanced solid tumor such as melanoma, head and neck, liver or kidney cancer. The CDR3 DNA is TGCAGCGTTGAGATCTCAGGGGACCCCTATGGCTACACCTTC. It specifies CSVEISGDPYGYTF.